The 30 T cell receptor beta chains below all came from one sample that was sequenced in a study of cytomegalovirus exposure and HLA in healthy donors. Primers for the PCR totalled 60 Vbeta and 13 Jbeta. The table came from immunoSEQ multiplex PCR; TCRdb's copy has only in-frame clones and leaves some out. The sample lists 150,000 to 200,000 clones, about four fifths seen once, with 9.5% to 12% in the top ten. The sample consisted of PBMCs. These receptor sequences come from a man aged 45-65 years in good health and CMV-seropositive.

The V and J genes are TRBV6-5 and TRBJ2-3, with D possibly matching TRBD2 (5 bases). In germline, CDR1 is MNHEY, CDR2 SVGAGI. The germline V and J ends were trimmed by 5 bases and 0 bases, with 6 bases remaining between them. The CDR3 runs to 13 residues. The CDR3 sequence is CASSRTSTDTQYF. CDR3 nucleotide sequence: TGTGCCAGCAGTCGGACTAGCACAGATACGCAGTATTTT.

The chain links TRBV5-1 to TRBJ2-2, with 11 bases aligning to TRBD2. V lost 0 bases and J lost 2; bases outside the gene matches: 6. This CDR3 region has 18 residues. Germline assignment: CDR1 SGHRS and CDR2 YFSETQ. The CDR3 DNA sequence: TGCGCCAGCAGCTTGGTAACTAGCGGGGGCCGAAACACCGGGGAGCTGTTTTTT. Translating it yields CASSLVTSGGRNTGELFF.

This chain joins TRBV7-3 and TRBJ2-6; no definite D call. The V and J ends lost 5 bases and 0 bases respectively, with 11 bases between them. Per germline, CDR1 SGHTA and CDR2 FQGTGA. The CDR3 has 16 amino acids. Written as DNA, the CDR3 is TGTGCCAGCAGCAGAAGAGACACCTCTGGGGCCAACGTCCTGACTTTC. It encodes CASSRRDTSGANVLTF. Together with reference TRBV7-3 and TRBJ2-6, the CDR3 gives the full variable domain: GAGVSQTPSNKVTEKGKYVELRCDPISGHTALYWYRQSLGQGPEFLIYFQGTGAADDSGLPNDRFFAVRPEGSVSTLKIQRTERGDSAVYLCASSRRDTSGANVLTFGAGSRLTVL.

This clone was recorded only once. The chain has TRBV4-3 and TRBJ1-4; 7 nucleotides agree with TRBD1. The CDR3 loop spans 13 amino acids. V dropped 6 bases and J dropped 7; count of bases not matched to a gene: 5. Looked up from germline, CDR1 is LGHNA and CDR2 is YSLEER. For the CDR3, the DNA is TGCGCCAGCAGAGGAGGGGGCGGTGAAAAACTGTTTTTT. Translating it yields CASRGGGGEKLFF.

This clone has a single count. The chain couples TRBV10-3 to TRBJ1-1; tentatively, D is TRBD1 (6 bases). V gave up 0 bases and J gave up 6 bases, with 23 bases separating them. Germline CDR1 ENHRY, CDR2 SYGVKD. The CDR3 is made up of 18 amino acids. Written as DNA, the CDR3 is TGTGCCATCAGTGAGTCGCTGAACTCACAGGGAGAGAAGGCTGAAGCTTTCTTT. This sequence encodes CAISESLNSQGEKAEAFF.

The chain employs TRBV5-1 and TRBJ1-1; D not resolved. The V gene lost 4 bases and the J gene lost 11 bases, with 15 bases spanning the gap. The germline V gene encodes CDR1 SGHRS and CDR2 YFSETQ. This CDR3 region has 12 residues. The CDR3 loop is CASSPESNTAFF. Here the CDR3 DNA reads TGCGCCAGCAGCCCGGAGTCGAATACGGCTTTCTTT.

V gene TRBV6-6 combines with J gene TRBJ2-7; D gene uncertain. The V gene's germline CDR1 is MNHNY and CDR2 SVGAGI (reference sequence). Trimming left V 0 bases short and J 3 bases short, with 6 bases between. The CDR3 is made up of 13 amino acids. CDR3 sequence: CASSYSSRYEQYF. CDR3 coding DNA: TGTGCCAGCAGTTACTCGAGCCGCTACGAGCAGTACTTC.

This sequence joins TRBV27 and TRBJ2-7, with a weak D call TRBD1 (6 bases). Germline CDR1 MNHEY, CDR2 SMNVEV (reference sequence). The CDR3 runs 15 residues. Deletions cut 2 bases from V and 3 bases from J, with 14 bases between. The DNA of the CDR3 is TGTGCCAGCAGTTTACTCGGGACAACTTACTACGAGCAGTACTTC. Its translation is CASSLLGTTYYEQYF.

This clone was seen a few times. The V call is TRBV6-4, the J call TRBJ1-1; TRBD1 aligns across 11 bases. The CDR3 has 14 amino acids. Germline V gene lookup returns CDR1 MRHNA and CDR2 SNTAGT. J was trimmed by 5 bases and V by 8 bases; bases with no gene match: 7. CDR3 DNA: TGTGCCAGCTGTTTTGGGACAGGGGGAACTGAAGCTTTCTTT. It yields the protein CASCFGTGGTEAFF.

This chain joins TRBV7-2 and TRBJ1-6; D call uncertain. Germline V lookup: CDR1 SGHTA, CDR2 FQGNSA. CDR3 length: 12 amino acids. Trimming removed 5 bases at V and 8 bases at J, with 7 bases between. CDR3 loop: CASSANYSPLHF. In DNA, the CDR3 is TGTGCCAGCAGCGCCAACTATTCACCCCTCCACTTT.

The CDR3 sequence: CASSSPPQGHEQYF. In nucleotides, the CDR3 is TGTGCCAGTAGTTCCCCCCCCCAGGGCCACGAGCAGTACTTC. V gene TRBV19 combines with J gene TRBJ2-7, with TRBD1 as a possible D gene (5 bases). CDR3 length equals 14 residues. The V end was cut by 5 bases, the J end by 5 bases, with 16 bases between. Germline lookup yields CDR1 LNHDA and CDR2 SQIVND (reference sequence).

In this sample, this clone turned up a few times. V usage is TRBV28 and J usage is TRBJ2-7; 7 nucleotides agree with TRBD1. J lost 3 bases, V lost 3 bases, and 8 bases had no gene match. CDR1 and CDR2 (germline): MDHEN, SYDVKM. The CDR3 spans 15 residues. In DNA form, the CDR3 reads TGTGCCAGCAGTTTGGGGGACAGTTCGCGCTACGAGCAGTACTTC. Protein: CASSLGDSSRYEQYF.

As to this clone: Different DNA sequences within this sample yield the same CDR3. The J gene is TRBJ2-3, the V gene TRBV6-5, with 8 bases identical to TRBD2. The length of the CDR3 is 15 residues. Losses at the gene ends were 5 bases for V and 1 base for J; bases not matched to a gene: 5. The V gene's germline CDR1 is MNHEY and CDR2 SVGAGI. CDR3 in DNA: TGTGCCAGCAGTCGGGGGGGAAGGGGCACAGATACGCAGTATTTT. This gives the protein CASSRGGRGTDTQYF.

This clone has just a few counts. The genes are TRBV19 and TRBJ1-2; no definite D call. Trimming took 1 base from V and 5 from J, leaving 8 bases between them. The CDR3 sequence is 13 residues long. Germline CDR1 reads LNHDA; CDR2 reads SQIVND (reference sequence). The CDR3 is CASSIGSPYGYTF. The CDR3 DNA reads TGTGCCAGTAGTATAGGCAGTCCTTATGGCTACACCTTC.

Concerning this clone: Relative to the germline gene, one junction end is altered; a read error may explain this. This sequence joins TRBV5-6 and TRBJ1-2, with D possibly matching TRBD1 (6 bases). The CDR3 covers 15 residues. CDR1 is SGHDT and CDR2 is YYEEEE in the germline V gene. For the CDR3, the DNA is TGTGCCAGCAGCTTTTGGGGGCTACTTAACCATGGCTACACCTTC. This gives the protein CASSFWGLLNHGYTF.

The rearrangement joins TRBV19 to TRBJ1-1; 7 bases align to TRBD1. Germline V gene lookup returns CDR1 LNHDA and CDR2 SQIVND (reference sequence). V shed 10 bases, J shed 0 bases, and the junction held 5 bases outside the gene matches. CDR3 size: 13 residues. In nucleotides, the CDR3 is TGTGCCACCATGGGACAGTTGAACACTGAAGCTTTCTTT. It yields the protein CATMGQLNTEAFF.

The rearrangement uses TRBV5-6 and TRBJ2-7; D is perhaps TRBD2 (6 bases). The V gene's germline CDR1 is SGHDT and CDR2 YYEEEE. The CDR3 consists of 14 residues. V dropped 3 bases and J dropped 3 bases, with 13 bases sitting between them. CDR3 bases: TGTGCCAGCAGCTCGGGACTGAGTCTCTACGAGCAGTACTTC. This sequence encodes CASSSGLSLYEQYF.

This chain links TRBV6-5 with TRBJ1-2; 9 nucleotides agree with TRBD1. With V trimmed by 4 bases and J by 4 bases, 10 bases remained unmatched. From germline, CDR1 is MNHEY and CDR2 SVGAGI. This CDR3 comprises 16 residues. CDR3 loop: CASSSPRTGDGYGYTF. In DNA form, the CDR3 reads TGTGCCAGCAGTTCGCCGAGGACAGGGGACGGCTATGGCTACACCTTC.

The genes are TRBV18 and TRBJ1-6; 9 nucleotides agree with TRBD1. With 4 bases clipped from V and 13 bases from J, the junction kept 5 bases outside the gene matches. CDR1 is KGHSH, CDR2 LQKENI, per germline. The CDR3 has 13 amino acids. CDR3 residues: CASSRQGGEPLHF. The CDR3, as DNA: TGTGCCAGCTCACGACAGGGGGGAGAGCCCCTCCACTTT.

V and J are TRBV7-3 and TRBJ2-1; TRBD2 aligns across 7 bases. From germline, CDR1 is SGHTA and CDR2 FQGTGA. V lost 5 bases to trimming and J lost 3 bases; unmatched junction nucleotides: 10. The CDR3 has 16 amino acids. The CDR3, as DNA: TGTGCCAGCAGCGCCGTCTCGCGGGGGAACTACAATGAGCAGTTCTTC. Translating gives CASSAVSRGNYNEQFF.

The chain recombines TRBV5-4 with TRBJ1-1; unclear D gene. This CDR3 is built from 13 residues. V lost 0 bases, J lost 7 bases, and 10 bases lay in between. From germline, CDR1 is SGHNT and CDR2 YYREEE (reference sequence). Written as DNA, the CDR3 is TGTGCCAGCAGCTTGGTTACAGCCGATGAAGCTTTCTTT. Its protein product is CASSLVTADEAFF.

The J gene is TRBJ2-1, the V gene TRBV11-2; D perhaps matches TRBD2 (6 bases). CDR1 and CDR2 (germline): SGHAT, FQNNGV. Trimming removed 5 bases at V and 0 bases at J, with 17 bases between. The CDR3 runs to 17 residues. CDR3 in amino acids: CASSRTTYPSSYNEQFF. DNA of the CDR3: TGTGCCAGCAGCAGGACTACCTACCCTAGCTCCTACAATGAGCAGTTCTTC. Together with reference TRBV11-2 and TRBJ2-1, the CDR3 gives the full variable domain: EAGVAQSPRYKIIEKRQSVAFWCNPISGHATLYWYQQILGQGPKLLIQFQNNGVVDDSQLPKDRFSAERLKGVDSTLKIQPAKLEDSAVYLCASSRTTYPSSYNEQFFGPGTRLTVL.

The gene calls are TRBV11-3 and TRBJ2-1; TRBD2 aligns across 11 bases. Germline V gene lookup returns CDR1 SGHNT and CDR2 YENEEA. This CDR3 comprises 13 residues. After removal of 5 bases from V and 12 bases from J, the junction contained 6 bases not matched to a gene. CDR3 residues: CASSGSGRAVQFF. The CDR3 bases are TGTGCCAGCAGCGGTAGCGGGAGGGCGGTGCAGTTCTTC. Full variable domain (missing parts from reference TRBV11-3 and TRBJ2-1): EAGVVQSPRYKIIEKKQPVAFWCNPISGHNTLYWYLQNLGQGPELLIRYENEEAVDDSQLPKDRFSAERLKGVDSTLKIQPAELGDSAVYLCASSGSGRAVQFFGPGTRLTVL.

The rearrangement joins TRBV25-1 to TRBJ1-2; a weak D match, TRBD1 (6 bases). Trimming cost V 5 bases and J 6 bases, with 19 bases left between them. From germline, CDR1 is MGHDK and CDR2 SYGVNS. The CDR3 extends over 15 amino acids. The CDR3 sequence is CASSPRQDFIDGYTF. The CDR3 coding sequence is TGTGCCAGCAGTCCCCGACAGGACTTTATAGATGGCTACACCTTC.

This chain uses TRBV7-3 with TRBJ2-7, with TRBD1 matching over 8 bases. The V segment lost 5 bases and the J segment 4 bases; nucleotides outside the gene matches: 10. The CDR3 length is 15 residues. Germline V CDR1 and CDR2: SGHTA, FQGTGA. The CDR3 loop reads CASSQAGTGPYEQYF. The DNA of the CDR3 is TGTGCCAGCAGCCAAGCCGGGACAGGACCATACGAGCAGTACTTC.

The chain is built from TRBV5-5 and TRBJ1-3, with D perhaps matching TRBD1 (6 bases). V dropped 4 bases and J dropped 2 bases, with 10 bases sitting between them. Germline assignment: CDR1 SGHKS and CDR2 YYEKEE (reference sequence). The CDR3 totals 14 residues. Here the CDR3 reads CASSQTGTGNTIYF. The CDR3 nucleotides read TGTGCCAGCAGCCAAACAGGGACTGGAAACACCATATATTTT.

This chain joins TRBV6-5 and TRBJ1-1, with D possibly being TRBD1 (6 bases). V was cut by 0 bases and J by 2 bases, with 10 bases left in between. Germline lookup yields CDR1 MNHEY and CDR2 SVGAGI. CDR3 size: 15 residues. The CDR3: CASSYSHRANTEAFF. The CDR3 DNA follows: TGTGCCAGCAGTTACTCTCACAGGGCTAACACTGAAGCTTTCTTT.

The rearrangement links TRBV6-5 to TRBJ2-1; D uncertain. The CDR3 sequence is 15 residues long. Germline values: CDR1 MNHEY, CDR2 SVGAGI. V was trimmed by 8 bases and J by 2 bases, leaving 16 bases between them. CDR3 coding DNA: TGTGCCAGCGGCCCCGATGCGGATCCCTACAATGAGCAGTTCTTC. Translation: CASGPDADPYNEQFF.

The chain is built from TRBV6-1 and TRBJ2-1, with D tentatively TRBD2 (7 bases). This CDR3 comprises 15 residues. In germline, CDR1 is MNHNS, CDR2 SASEGT. Trimming removed 3 bases at V and 4 bases at J, with 13 bases between. CDR3 coding DNA: TGTGCCAGCAGTGAGCGTGGGGGGGCGTACAATGAGCAGTTCTTC. Translated, it gives CASSERGGAYNEQFF.

This clone was observed a few times. The genes are TRBV11-2 and TRBJ2-7; no clear D. V lost 4 bases, J lost 3 bases, and 13 bases lay in between. This CDR3 has 14 residues. From germline, CDR1 is SGHAT and CDR2 FQNNGV. The CDR3 reads CASSSAAADYEQYF. CDR3 in DNA: TGTGCCAGCAGCTCGGCGGCGGCAGACTACGAGCAGTACTTC.